These T cell receptor beta chains were read from a single sample in a study of cytomegalovirus exposure and HLA in healthy donors. Profiling relied on immunoSEQ multiplex PCR, and the TCRdb table lists in-frame clones only, not all of them. The table lists about 150,000 clones, just over 85% of them singletons. The sequenced material came from PBMCs. Every receptor here comes from a human donor in good health. Both conserved end residues are part of each CDR3. Fields, in order: V gene, J gene, D gene, clone size, CDR3 protein, CDR3 DNA. A D gene is named only where the DNA matches it firmly. Clone size is not always given. Where it is, it says once, few, many or a class for expanded clones.

v_call: TRBV5-8; j_call: TRBJ2-7; d_call: TRBD1; clone_size: -; cdr3_aa: CASSPGQGIYEQYF; cdr3_nt: TGTGCCAGCAGCCCTGGACAGGGTATCTACGAGCAGTACTTC
v_call: TRBV19; j_call: TRBJ1-4; d_call: -; clone_size: -; cdr3_aa: CASSMGHPRDEKLFF; cdr3_nt: TGTGCCAGTAGTATGGGCCACCCGAGGGATGAAAAACTGTTTTTT
v_call: TRBV7-3; j_call: TRBJ2-3; d_call: TRBD2; clone_size: -; cdr3_aa: CASSRLGVAGTTDTQYF; cdr3_nt: TGTGCCAGCAGCCGCCTTGGGGTAGCGGGGACCACAGATACGCAGTATTTT
v_call: TRBV6-5; j_call: TRBJ2-7; d_call: TRBD1; clone_size: -; cdr3_aa: CASSYSPGGFNEQYF; cdr3_nt: TGTGCCAGCAGTTACTCGCCAGGGGGCTTCAACGAGCAGTACTTC
v_call: TRBV5-6; j_call: TRBJ1-1; d_call: -; clone_size: -; cdr3_aa: CASSSSTGGTEAFF; cdr3_nt: TGTGCCAGCAGCTCGAGTACGGGTGGTACTGAAGCTTTCTTT
v_call: TRBV27; j_call: TRBJ1-6; d_call: TRBD1; clone_size: -; cdr3_aa: CASSLGTQGRNSPLHF; cdr3_nt: TGTGCCAGCAGTTTAGGCACACAGGGGAGGAATTCACCCCTCCACTTT
v_call: TRBV2; j_call: TRBJ2-7; d_call: -; clone_size: -; cdr3_aa: CASSEAGFLERAYEQYF; cdr3_nt: TGTGCCAGCAGTGAAGCTGGGTTTCTGGAGCGGGCCTACGAGCAGTACTTC
v_call: TRBV7-9; j_call: TRBJ2-7; d_call: -; clone_size: few; cdr3_aa: CASSFNYYEQYF; cdr3_nt: TGTGCCAGCAGCTTTAACTACTACGAGCAGTACTTC
v_call: TRBV9; j_call: TRBJ2-1; d_call: TRBD1; clone_size: -; cdr3_aa: CASSSDRGLYNEQFF; cdr3_nt: TGTGCCAGCAGCTCGGACAGGGGGCTATACAATGAGCAGTTCTTC
v_call: TRBV27; j_call: TRBJ2-1; d_call: -; clone_size: once; cdr3_aa: CASRMQGLSYNEQFF; cdr3_nt: TGTGCCAGCAGAATGCAGGGCCTCTCCTACAATGAGCAGTTCTTC
v_call: TRBV6-1; j_call: TRBJ1-5; d_call: -; clone_size: -; cdr3_aa: CASSEALLRSNQPQHF; cdr3_nt: TGTGCCAGCAGTGAAGCGCTTCTGAGGAGCAATCAGCCCCAGCATTTT
v_call: TRBV13; j_call: TRBJ2-3; d_call: TRBD1; clone_size: -; cdr3_aa: CASRANRGDRDSMRGQYF; cdr3_nt: TGTGCCAGCAGAGCGAACCGGGGGGACAGGGACAGCATGAGGGGGCAGTATTTT
v_call: TRBV9; j_call: TRBJ1-2; d_call: -; clone_size: -; cdr3_aa: CASSYQGSYGYTF; cdr3_nt: TGTGCCAGCAGCTATCAGGGGAGCTATGGCTACACCTTC
v_call: TRBV4-1; j_call: TRBJ1-5; d_call: TRBD1; clone_size: -; cdr3_aa: CASSLTDREVEPSHQHF; cdr3_nt: TGCGCCAGCAGCCTCACGGACAGGGAGGTGGAACCGTCTCACCAGCATTTT
v_call: TRBV6-4; j_call: TRBJ2-2; d_call: -; clone_size: -; cdr3_aa: CASSDDGEAGELFF; cdr3_nt: TGTGCCAGCAGTGACGACGGGGAAGCCGGGGAGCTGTTTTTT
v_call: TRBV7-2; j_call: TRBJ2-3; d_call: TRBD2; clone_size: -; cdr3_aa: CASSYSSGTADTQYF; cdr3_nt: TGTGCCAGCAGCTATAGTAGCGGGACGGCAGATACGCAGTATTTT